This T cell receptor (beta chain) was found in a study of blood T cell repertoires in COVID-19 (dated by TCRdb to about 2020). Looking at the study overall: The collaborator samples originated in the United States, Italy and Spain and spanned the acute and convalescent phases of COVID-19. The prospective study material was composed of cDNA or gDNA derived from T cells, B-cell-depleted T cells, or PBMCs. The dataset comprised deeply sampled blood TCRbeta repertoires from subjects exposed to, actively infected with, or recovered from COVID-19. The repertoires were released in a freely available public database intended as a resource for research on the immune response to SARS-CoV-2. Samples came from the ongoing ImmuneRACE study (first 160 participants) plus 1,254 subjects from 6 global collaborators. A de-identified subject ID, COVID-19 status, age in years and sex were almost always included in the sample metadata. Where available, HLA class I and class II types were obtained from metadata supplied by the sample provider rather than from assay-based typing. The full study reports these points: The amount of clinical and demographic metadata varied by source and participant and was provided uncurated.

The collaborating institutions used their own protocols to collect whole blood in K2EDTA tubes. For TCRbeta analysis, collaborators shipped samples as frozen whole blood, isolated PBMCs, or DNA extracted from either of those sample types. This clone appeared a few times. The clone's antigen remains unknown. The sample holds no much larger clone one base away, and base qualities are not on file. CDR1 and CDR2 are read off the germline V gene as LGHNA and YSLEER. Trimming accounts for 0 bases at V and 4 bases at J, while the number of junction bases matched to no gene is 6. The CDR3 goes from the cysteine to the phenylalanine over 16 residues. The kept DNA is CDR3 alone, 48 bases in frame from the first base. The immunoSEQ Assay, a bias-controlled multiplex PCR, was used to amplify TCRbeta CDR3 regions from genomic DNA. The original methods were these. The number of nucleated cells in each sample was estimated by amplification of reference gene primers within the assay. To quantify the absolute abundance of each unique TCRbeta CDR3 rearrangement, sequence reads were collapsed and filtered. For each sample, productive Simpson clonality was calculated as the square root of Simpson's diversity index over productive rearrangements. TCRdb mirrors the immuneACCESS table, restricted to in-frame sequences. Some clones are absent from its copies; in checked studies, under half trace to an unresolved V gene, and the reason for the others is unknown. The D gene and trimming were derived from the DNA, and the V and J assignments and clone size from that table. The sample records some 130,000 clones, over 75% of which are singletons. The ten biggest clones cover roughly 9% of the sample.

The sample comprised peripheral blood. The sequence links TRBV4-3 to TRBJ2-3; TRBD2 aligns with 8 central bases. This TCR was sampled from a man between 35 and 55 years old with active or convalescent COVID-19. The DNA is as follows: TGCGCCAGCAGCCAAGAGCGGGGGGCCGGTGCAGATACGCAGTATTTT. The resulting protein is CASSQERGAGADTQYF.